What follows are 11 T cell receptor beta chains derived from one specimen sequenced in a study of Ad26.COV2.S vaccination and SARS-CoV-2 variants. The repertoire was sequenced with immunoSEQ multiplex PCR; TCRdb's copy has only in-frame clones and lacks some. This sample has around 250,000 clones, with approximately 88% found just once. Treatment indicated: some 20 received Ad26.COV2.S at low or high dose, single or two shots; a few received placebo; per-sample allocation not given. Day 63 after the first vaccine or placebo injection was the time point for sampling. Sequenced material: peripheral blood, taken in a trial of Ad26.COV2.S vaccine versus placebo. These receptors all stem from a person between 18 and 65 years old who received the Ad26.COV2.S COVID-19 vaccine or a placebo.

This clone has a handful of counts. The CDR3 coding sequence is TGTGCCAGCACCGAGGAGGCAGGGAGTTATTCACCCCTCCACTTT. This sequence encodes CASTEEAGSYSPLHF. The rearrangement joins TRBV6-5 to TRBJ1-6, with a possible D match to TRBD1 (5 bases). Between the trimmed V and J ends, which lost 7 bases and 8 bases, there was a span of 18 bases. The CDR3 sequence is 15 residues long. Germline values: CDR1 MNHEY, CDR2 SVGAGI.

The chain recombines TRBV4-3 with TRBJ2-5; no clear D. V lost 2 bases and J 0 bases, leaving 16 bases between the germline ends. CDR3 length: 17 residues. The germline gives CDR1 LGHNA, CDR2 YSLEER. CDR3 region: CASSQHVSQHNQETQYF. DNA for the CDR3: TGCGCCAGCAGCCAACATGTTTCGCAGCACAACCAAGAGACCCAGTACTTC.

The J gene is TRBJ2-2, the V gene TRBV27, with a possible D match to TRBD1 (5 bases). This CDR3 has 16 residues. The germline gives CDR1 MNHEY, CDR2 SMNVEV (reference sequence). The V end lost 4 bases, the J end lost 4 bases, and 16 bases lay between the germline ends. CDR3 sequence reads: CASSSPTGPTTGELFF. The CDR3, as DNA: TGTGCCAGCAGTTCCCCCACAGGTCCTACCACCGGGGAGCTGTTTTTT.

The chain is built from TRBV2 and TRBJ2-7; D possibly corresponds to TRBD2 (6 bases). Germline loops: CDR1 SNHLY, CDR2 FYNNEI. Trimming stripped 6 bases from V and 1 base from J, with 16 bases between. This CDR3 is built from 15 residues. In DNA, the CDR3 is TGTGCCAGCAGAGAAACCGGGACTTATTCCTACGAGCAGTACTTC. Residues: CASRETGTYSYEQYF.

V is TRBV5-8 and J is TRBJ1-5; D not certain. This CDR3 is built from 15 residues. CDR1 is SGHTS, CDR2 YDEGEE, per germline. Trimming cost V 0 bases and J 1 base, with 8 bases left between them. The CDR3, as DNA: TGTGCCAGCAGCTTGGGCAAGATCAGCAATCAGCCCCAGCATTTT. This encodes CASSLGKISNQPQHF. The variable domain in full, with the rest retrieved from reference TRBV5-8 and TRBJ1-5, is EAGVTQSPTHLIKTRGQQATLRCSPISGHTSVYWYQQALGLGLQFLLWYDEGEERNRGNFPPRFSGRQFPNYSSELNVNALELEDSALYLCASSLGKISNQPQHFGDGTRLSIL.

V usage is TRBV6-2 or TRBV6-3 and J usage is TRBJ2-7; D might be TRBD1 (5 bases). The CDR3 extends over 15 amino acids. V was cut by 4 bases and J by 0 bases, with 13 bases left in between. The germline V gene encodes CDR1 MNHEY and CDR2 SVGEGT. In DNA, the CDR3 is TGTGCCAGCAGTTCTGTTGGGGCTGCCTCCTACGAGCAGTACGTC. This gives the protein CASSSVGAASYEQYV.

This clone was observed a handful of times. This chain links TRBV6-1 with TRBJ2-2, with D unresolved. Germline V gene data show CDR1 as MNHNS and CDR2 as SASEGT. Deletions cut 3 bases from V and 7 bases from J, with 18 bases between. This CDR3 has 16 amino acids. This CDR3 is CASSEGEYYPSGELFF. CDR3 DNA: TGTGCCAGCAGTGAGGGCGAGTACTACCCCAGCGGGGAGCTGTTTTTT.

The chain employs TRBV6-2 or TRBV6-3 and TRBJ2-2; perhaps D is TRBD1 or TRBD2 (6 bases each). Germline CDR1 and CDR2: MNHEY and SVGEGT. The V and J ends lost 6 bases and 1 base respectively, with 18 bases between them. The CDR3 extends over 17 amino acids. The CDR3 bases are TGTGCCAGCAGCCGCCTGGGGGCGGGGAAGAACACCGGGGAGCTGTTTTTT. Translation: CASSRLGAGKNTGELFF.

This chain connects TRBV19 to TRBJ2-5; D gene ambiguous. Trimming removed 5 bases at V and 5 bases at J, with 12 bases between. This CDR3 is 13 amino acids long. The germline V gene encodes CDR1 LNHDA and CDR2 SQIVND (reference sequence). The CDR3 nucleotides are TGTGCCAGTAGTCGAAGTGGCTCGGAGACCCAGTACTTC. This codes for CASSRSGSETQYF.

V gene TRBV5-5 combines with J gene TRBJ1-1; D uncertain. Trimming removed 0 bases from V and 7 bases from J, with 4 bases in between. Germline lookup yields CDR1 SGHKS and CDR2 YYEKEE (reference sequence). This CDR3 region has 11 residues. Written as DNA, the CDR3 is TGTGCCAGCAGCTTGGGCAGTGAAGCTTTCTTT. The encoded protein is CASSLGSEAFF.

The rearrangement links TRBV18 to TRBJ1-2; D is undetermined. The germline V and J ends were trimmed by 3 bases and 7 bases, with 15 bases remaining between them. Germline loops: CDR1 KGHSH, CDR2 LQKENI. The CDR3 has 14 residues. The DNA for the CDR3 is TGTGCCAGCTCACCCCCTTCCAGCGGGTTTGGCTACACCTTC. Its translation: CASSPPSSGFGYTF.